This entry describes one T cell receptor beta chain. One junction end disagrees with the germline gene, perhaps due to a read error. This sample was taken from a study of blood T cell repertoires in COVID-19. Whole-study context: From T cells, B-cell-depleted T cells, or PBMCs came the material, which was cDNA or gDNA.

This CDR3 spans 12 amino acids. Germline CDR1 SEHNR, CDR2 FQNEAQ (reference sequence). Generated by immunoSEQ multiplex PCR, the TCRdb table keeps only in-frame clones and is missing some. The sample has about 160,000 clones, roughly 80% seen once. Ages ranged from roughly 18 to 100 years, with residence in 24 US areas. What was sequenced was PBMCs or T cells enriched from blood (not recorded which). This TCR came from a man in his forties or fifties who had recovered from COVID-19. The chain carries TRBV7-9 and TRBJ2-4, with D possibly being TRBD2 (5 bases). CDR3 sequence (DNA): TGTGCCAGCAGCTTTGGGTTGGGCCGGGATCGTTTC. The encoded protein is CASSFGLGRDRF.